This T cell receptor (beta chain) is from a study of blood T cell repertoires in COVID-19. The CDR3 extends over 12 amino acids. V dropped 6 bases and J dropped 8; count of bases not matched to a gene: 5. The germline V gene encodes CDR1 MNHEY and CDR2 SVGEGT. Repertoires were generated with immunoSEQ multiplex PCR, while TCRdb's copy carries only in-frame clones and drops some. The data hold just over 300,000 clones, with 70% to 90% observed a single time. The chain combines TRBV6-2 or TRBV6-3 with TRBJ1-2; TRBD1 matches 8 bases. Sequenced material: PBMCs or T cells enriched from blood (not recorded which). The TCR originated in a woman aged 40 to 55 who had recovered from COVID-19. The CDR3 bases are TGTGCCAGCAGCCGACAGGGGCCCGGCTACACCTTC. Translation gives CASSRQGPGYTF.